Below, 13 T cell receptor beta chains from the same sample are listed, as sequenced in a study of T cells in Graves' hyperthyroidism and ophthalmopathy. TCR beta CDR3 region amplification was performed from RNA transcripts. The TCR CDR3 was amplified in a first-round RT-PCR using the HTBI primer set. TCRdb processed the multiplex PCR reads anew with MiXCR; each CDR3 protein has one entry. The table includes hundreds of thousands of distinct CDR3 sequences, roughly 18% detected once. The sample comprised blood. These receptor sequences come from a woman under 30 with Graves' ophthalmopathy.

This clonotype was picked up many times. The chain combines TRBV5-1 with TRBJ1-1; 11 bases are shared with TRBD1. The V and J ends lost 3 bases and 10 bases, in that order; junction bases with no gene match: 2. The germline V gene has CDR1 SGHRS and CDR2 YFSETQ. This CDR3 spans 12 amino acids. The chain's CDR3 is CASSSGTGGAFF. The DNA of the CDR3 is TGCGCCAGCAGCTCCGGGACAGGGGGAGCTTTCTTT.

This clonotype was seen once. The chain recombines TRBV29-1 with TRBJ2-7, with D possibly TRBD1 on 5 matching bases. This CDR3 is 14 amino acids long. The germline gives CDR1 SQVTM, CDR2 ANQGSEA. The V end was cut by 3 bases, the J end by 2 bases, with 14 bases between. This CDR3 is CSVDLPGYPYEQYF. Here the CDR3 DNA reads TGCAGCGTTGACTTGCCAGGGTACCCCTACGAGCAGTACTTC.

In its sample, this clonotype was seen many times. This chain connects TRBV7-2 to TRBJ2-7; D gene unclear. V was shortened by 5 bases and J by 3 bases, with 8 bases between the two germline ends. CDR3 length: 12 residues. CDR1 and CDR2 (germline): SGHTA, FQGNSA. The CDR3 is CASSRYRYEQYF. The CDR3 DNA follows: TGTGCCAGCAGCCGTTATCGCTACGAGCAGTACTTC.

This clonotype was seen repeatedly, ten times or more. The chain has TRBV20-1 and TRBJ1-1, with D maybe TRBD1 (6 bases). V was clipped by 6 bases and J by 8 bases, with 16 bases between them. The CDR3 covers 12 residues. CDR1 and CDR2 from the germline V gene are DFQATT and SNEGSKA (reference sequence). The CDR3 region has the DNA TGCAGTGCCTCGACAGGAGCAAGAGAAGCTTTCTTT. It is translated as CSASTGAREAFF.

The chain employs TRBV19 and TRBJ2-1, with D maybe TRBD1 (5 bases). The CDR3 extends over 15 amino acids. V lost 3 bases and J 1 base, leaving 10 bases between the germline ends. Germline CDR1 is LNHDA and CDR2 is SQIVND (reference sequence). CDR3 protein: CASSITTGSYNEQFF. As DNA, the CDR3 is TGTGCCAGTAGTATTACAACAGGATCCTACAATGAGCAGTTCTTC.

The chain recombines TRBV27 with TRBJ1-1, with 11 nucleotides matching TRBD1. CDR1 is MNHEY and CDR2 is SMNVEV in the germline V gene (reference sequence). Trimming removed 5 bases from V and 1 base from J; junction bases left unmatched: 9. This CDR3 has 17 amino acids. The CDR3 bases are TGTGCCAGCAGTGCACTAACCGGGACAGGGGGGAACACTGAAGCTTTCTTT. Amino acids: CASSALTGTGGNTEAFF.

In regard to this clonotype: A much larger clone differs by one base, so this may be a read error. The rearrangement links TRBV19 to TRBJ1-6; D is possibly TRBD1 (6 bases). CDR3 size: 15 residues. Germline CDR1 LNHDA, CDR2 SQIVND (reference sequence). DNA for the CDR3: TGTGCCAGTAGTACAGGACAGATCTATAATTCACCCCTCCGCTTT. Amino acid sequence: CASSTGQIYNSPLRF.

The chain employs TRBV6-2 or TRBV6-3 and TRBJ1-6; maybe TRBD1 (6 bases). Germline V gives CDR1 MNHEY, CDR2 SVGEGT. Between the trimmed V and J ends, which lost 6 bases and 5 bases, there was a span of 11 bases. The CDR3 loop spans 14 amino acids. The CDR3: CASRSNRDNSPLHF. The CDR3 DNA reads TGTGCCAGCAGATCCAACAGGGATAATTCACCCCTCCACTTT.

The V and J genes are TRBV9 and TRBJ2-1; D perhaps matches TRBD2 (6 bases). The CDR3 has 12 amino acids. The V end lost 6 bases, the J end lost 6 bases, and 10 bases lay between the germline ends. Germline assignment: CDR1 SGDLS and CDR2 YYNGEE. The DNA for the CDR3 is TGTGCCAGCAACGCCGGGAGCAATGAGCAGTTCTTC. It codes for CASNAGSNEQFF.

This clonotype was counted many times. This CDR3 is CASSDPGRTGELFF. In DNA, the CDR3 is TGCGCCAGCAGTGACCCAGGGCGCACCGGGGAGCTGTTTTTT. The chain joins TRBV5-1 to TRBJ2-2; D possibly corresponds to TRBD1 (5 bases). Trimming took off 5 bases at V and 4 bases at J, with 12 bases between the two ends. The CDR3 runs to 14 residues. Germline lookup yields CDR1 SGHRS and CDR2 YFSETQ. The variable domain in full, with the rest retrieved from reference TRBV5-1 and TRBJ2-2, is KAGVTQTPRYLIKTRGQQVTLSCSPISGHRSVSWYQQTPGQGLQFLFEYFSETQRNKGNFPGRFSGRQFSNSRSEMNVSTLELGDSALYLCASSDPGRTGELFFGEGSRLTVL.

This clonotype was observed a few times. The chain joins TRBV6-1 to TRBJ1-1; 10 bases match TRBD1. Per germline, CDR1 MNHNS and CDR2 SASEGT. V shed 6 bases and J 2 bases; nucleotides not matched to a gene: 9. The CDR3 loop spans 16 amino acids. For the CDR3, the DNA is TGTGCCAGCAGCTCGGGGGACAGGGGAAGAAACACTGAAGCTTTCTTT. Its protein product is CASSSGDRGRNTEAFF.

This clonotype was recorded at least ten times. This rearrangement joins TRBV6-2 or TRBV6-3 to TRBJ1-1; 7 bases match TRBD1. This CDR3 comprises 14 residues. CDR1 and CDR2 from the germline V gene are MNHEY and SVGEGT. With 6 bases clipped from V and 4 bases from J, the junction kept 8 bases outside the gene matches. CDR3 loop: CASRDRERITEAFF. The CDR3 nucleotides are TGTGCCAGCAGAGACAGGGAGCGTATCACTGAAGCTTTCTTT.

This clonotype has just a few counts. This chain connects TRBV5-5 to TRBJ2-7, with 8 bases aligning to TRBD1. The CDR3 runs 17 residues. Germline-derived CDR1 and CDR2 are SGHKS and YYEKEE (reference sequence). J gave up 0 bases and V 1 base, and 9 bases lay outside the gene matches. In DNA, the CDR3 is TGTGCCAGCAGCTTGCCTTCTTACAGGGGGTCCTCCTACGAGCAGTACTTC. Encoded protein: CASSLPSYRGSSYEQYF.